The clone carrying this T cell receptor (beta chain) was counted a single time. Germline V gives CDR1 KGHSH, CDR2 LQKENI. This CDR3 region has 14 residues. With 0 bases removed from V and 7 bases from J, the gap between germline ends came to 10 bases. The sample is drawn from a study of cytotoxic CD8 clonotypes in ibrutinib-treated CLL. Sequenced by immunoSEQ multiplex PCR; TCRdb stores in-frame clones only, minus some. Among hundreds of thousands of clones listed, 70% were seen once. This specimen consisted of PBMCs, obtained after 24 months of ibrutinib treatment. This clonotype was sampled from a human donor with chronic lymphocytic leukemia. The J gene is TRBJ2-1, the V gene TRBV18; D unresolved. The CDR3 DNA follows: TGTGCCAGCTCACCACCTACAGCTTTTAATGAGCAGTTCTTC. Translation gives CASSPPTAFNEQFF.